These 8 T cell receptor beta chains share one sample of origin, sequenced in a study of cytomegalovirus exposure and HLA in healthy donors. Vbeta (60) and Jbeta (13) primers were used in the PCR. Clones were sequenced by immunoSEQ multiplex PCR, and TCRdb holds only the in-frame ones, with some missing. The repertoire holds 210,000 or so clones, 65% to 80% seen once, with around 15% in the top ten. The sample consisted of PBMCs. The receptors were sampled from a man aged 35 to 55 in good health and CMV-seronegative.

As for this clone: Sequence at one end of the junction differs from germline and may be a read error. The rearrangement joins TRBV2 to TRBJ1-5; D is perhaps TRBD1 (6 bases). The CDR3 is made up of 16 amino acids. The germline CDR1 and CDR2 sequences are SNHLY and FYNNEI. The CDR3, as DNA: TGTGCCAGCAGGGAAGGGCCCGTGGGGGCCAATCAGCCCCAGCATTTT. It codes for CASREGPVGANQPQHF.

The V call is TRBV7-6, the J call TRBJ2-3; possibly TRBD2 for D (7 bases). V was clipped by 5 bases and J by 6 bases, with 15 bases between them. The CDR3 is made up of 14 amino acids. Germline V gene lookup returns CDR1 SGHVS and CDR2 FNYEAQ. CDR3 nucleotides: TGTGCCAGCAGCCCAAGGGGGGGGTATGATACGCAGTATTTT. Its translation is CASSPRGGYDTQYF.

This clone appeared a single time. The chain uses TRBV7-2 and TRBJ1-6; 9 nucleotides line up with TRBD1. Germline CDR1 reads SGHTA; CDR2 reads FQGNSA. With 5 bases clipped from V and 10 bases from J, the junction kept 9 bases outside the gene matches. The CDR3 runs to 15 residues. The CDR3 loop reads CASSPQGQGQSPLHF. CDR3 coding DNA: TGTGCCAGCAGCCCCCAGGGACAGGGTCAATCACCCCTCCACTTT.

The CDR3 is CASSRGRSEQYF. CDR3 nucleotide sequence: TGTGCCAGCAGTCGGGGTCGAAGCGAGCAGTACTTC. The chain employs TRBV6-5 and TRBJ2-7; D is possibly TRBD2 (5 bases). Germline V gives CDR1 MNHEY, CDR2 SVGAGI. The CDR3 is made up of 12 amino acids. V was cut by 5 bases and J by 6 bases, with 11 bases left in between.

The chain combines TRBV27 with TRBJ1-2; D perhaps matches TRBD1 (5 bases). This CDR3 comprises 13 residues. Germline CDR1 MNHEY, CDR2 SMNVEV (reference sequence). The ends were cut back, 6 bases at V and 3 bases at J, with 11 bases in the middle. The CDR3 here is CASRPSGDYGYTF. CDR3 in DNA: TGTGCCAGCAGGCCCTCGGGGGACTATGGCTACACCTTC.

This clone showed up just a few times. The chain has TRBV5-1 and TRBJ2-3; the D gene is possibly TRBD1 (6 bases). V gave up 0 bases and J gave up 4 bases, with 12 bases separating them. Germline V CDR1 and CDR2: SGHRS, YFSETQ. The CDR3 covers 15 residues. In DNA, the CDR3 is TGCGCCAGCAGCTTGGAGGGGCAGGGGTCAGATACGCAGTATTTT. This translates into CASSLEGQGSDTQYF.

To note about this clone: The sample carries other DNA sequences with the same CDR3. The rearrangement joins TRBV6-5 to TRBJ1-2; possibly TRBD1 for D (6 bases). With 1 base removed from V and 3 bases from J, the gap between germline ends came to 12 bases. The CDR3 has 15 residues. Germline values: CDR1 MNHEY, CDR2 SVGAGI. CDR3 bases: TGTGCCAGCAGTTACTATGGGGGCCCTTACTATGGCTACACCTTC. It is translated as CASSYYGGPYYGYTF.

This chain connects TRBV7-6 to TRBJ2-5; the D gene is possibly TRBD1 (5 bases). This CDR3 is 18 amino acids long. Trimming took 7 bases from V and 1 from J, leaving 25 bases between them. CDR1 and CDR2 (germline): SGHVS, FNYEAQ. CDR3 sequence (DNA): TGTGCCAGCACCGTAAGGGGCCTTCCAGGGAACGGCCAAGAGACCCAGTACTTC. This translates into CASTVRGLPGNGQETQYF.